This T cell receptor beta chain derives from a study of cytomegalovirus exposure and HLA in healthy donors. The germline gives CDR1 MDHEN, CDR2 SYDVKM. The CDR3 runs 16 residues. V dropped 6 bases and J dropped 6 bases, with 18 bases sitting between them. Amplification used 60 Vbeta primers and 13 Jbeta primers. The protocol was immunoSEQ multiplex PCR, while the TCRdb copy is restricted to in-frame clones and leaves out a portion. The table has under 150,000 clones, 82% seen once. This rearrangement joins TRBV28 to TRBJ1-6, with TRBD1 as a possible D gene (5 bases). This TCR was sampled from a male donor in good health and CMV-seronegative. Sequenced material: PBMCs. CDR3: CASSLMGGSLNSPLHF. Written as DNA, the CDR3 is TGTGCCAGCAGCCTCATGGGGGGGAGCCTTAATTCACCCCTCCACTTT. The complete variable domain, with remaining parts taken from reference TRBV28 and TRBJ1-6, reads DVKVTQSSRYLVKRTGEKVFLECVQDMDHENMFWYRQDPGLGLRLIYFSYDVKMKEKGDIPEGYSVSREKKERFSLILESASTNQTSMYLCASSLMGGSLNSPLHFGNGTRLTVT.